This TCR beta chain is from a study of early T cells in non-severe SARS-CoV-2 infection. Unique molecular identifiers tagged individual cDNA molecules. TCRdb recomputed calls from the 5' RACE reads with MiXCR, one row per CDR3 protein. The sample lists about 100,000 distinct CDR3 sequences, 13% seen once, with around 2% in the top ten. V was trimmed by 8 bases and J by 1 base, leaving 20 bases between them. In germline, CDR1 is SGHTA, CDR2 FQGNSA. CDR3 size: 16 residues. This clonotype was detected ten times or more. This chain links TRBV7-2 with TRBJ2-5; weak D call: TRBD2 (5 bases). The receptor's source is an adult who was a healthcare worker with PCR-confirmed SARS-CoV-2 infection or an uninfected control (not recorded which). Sequencing was done on a sample of whole blood. The CDR3 here is CASGPRLGNPQETQYF. CDR3 bases: TGTGCCAGCGGACCCCGGCTCGGGAACCCCCAAGAGACCCAGTACTTC.